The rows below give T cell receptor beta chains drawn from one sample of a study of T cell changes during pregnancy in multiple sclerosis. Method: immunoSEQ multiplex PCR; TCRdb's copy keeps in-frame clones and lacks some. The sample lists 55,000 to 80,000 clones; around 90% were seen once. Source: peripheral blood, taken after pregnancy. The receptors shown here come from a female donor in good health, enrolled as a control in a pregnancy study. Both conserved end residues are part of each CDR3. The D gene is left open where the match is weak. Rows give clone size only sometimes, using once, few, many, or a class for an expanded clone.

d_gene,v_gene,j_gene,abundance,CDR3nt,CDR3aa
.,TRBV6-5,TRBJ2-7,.,TGTGCCAGCAGTTACTCGATGGGCAGCTCCTACGAGCAGTACTTC,CASSYSMGSSYEQYF
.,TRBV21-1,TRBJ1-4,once,TGTGCCAGCAGCACGGGGACAGGGTGCCCAACTAATGAAAAACTGTTTTTT,CASSTGTGCPTNEKLFF
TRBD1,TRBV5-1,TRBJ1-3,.,TGCGCCAGCACCCACGGACAGGAGGGAAACACCATATATTTT,CASTHGQEGNTIYF
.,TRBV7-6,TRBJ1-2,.,TGTGCCAGCAGCGGTCTCTGGGGGGACTATGGCTACACCTTC,CASSGLWGDYGYTF
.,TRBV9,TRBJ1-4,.,TGTGCCAGCAGCGTAGGAGGGTTTAATGAAAAACTGTTTTTT,CASSVGGFNEKLFF
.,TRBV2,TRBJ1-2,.,TGTGCCAGCAGTGACGACAGAGAATATGGCTACACCTTC,CASSDDREYGYTF
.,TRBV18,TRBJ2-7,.,TGTGCCAGCTCGCTCTTTAGGGGATCAACCTACGAGCAGTACTTC,CASSLFRGSTYEQYF
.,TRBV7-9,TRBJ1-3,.,TGTGCCAGCAGCTTAGAGGGGCAGGGGAGACAATTCTCTGGAAACACCATATATTTT,CASSLEGQGRQFSGNTIYF
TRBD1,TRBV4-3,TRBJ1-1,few,TGCGCCAGCAGCCCCGGACAGGGGACTGAAGCTTTCTTT,CASSPGQGTEAFF
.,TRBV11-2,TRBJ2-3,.,TGTGCCAGCAGCTTAGCCATCAGGGGAGATACGCAGTATTTT,CASSLAIRGDTQYF
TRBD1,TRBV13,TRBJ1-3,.,TGTGCCAGCAGCCTTACAGGGGGCGGTGGAAACACCATATATTTT,CASSLTGGGGNTIYF
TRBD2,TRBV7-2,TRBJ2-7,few,TGTGCCAGCAGCTTGGGGCGGCTAGCGGCTGCCTACGAGCAGTACTTC,CASSLGRLAAAYEQYF
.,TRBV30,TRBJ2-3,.,TGTGCCTGGAGCCCAAGCGCAGATACGCAGTATTTT,CAWSPSADTQYF
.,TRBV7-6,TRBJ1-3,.,TGTGCCAGCAGACAGGGAACTGGAAACACCATATATTTT,CASRQGTGNTIYF
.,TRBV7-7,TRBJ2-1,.,TGTGCTAGCAGCGCAGGAACGGGGAACAATGAGCAGTTCTTC,CASSAGTGNNEQFF
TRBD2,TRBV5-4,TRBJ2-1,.,TGTGCCAGCAGCCTGAAGCGGGAGACGGGCAATGAGCAGTTCTTC,CASSLKRETGNEQFF
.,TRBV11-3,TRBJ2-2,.,TGTGCCAGCAGCTCCTATCGGGGTACCGTGCCCGGGGAGCTGTTTTTT,CASSSYRGTVPGELFF
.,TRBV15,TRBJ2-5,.,TGTGCCACCAGCAGAGTTATCTTAGAGACCCAGTACTTC,CATSRVILETQYF
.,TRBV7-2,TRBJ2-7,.,TGTGCCAGCAGCAGAAGACAGGTAACCGCCTACGAGCAGTACTTC,CASSRRQVTAYEQYF
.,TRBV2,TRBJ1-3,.,TGTGCCACTGGACAGACCTCTGGAAACACCATATATTTT,CATGQTSGNTIYF
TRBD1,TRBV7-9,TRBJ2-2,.,TGTGCCAGCAGCCCCGGGACAGGGTACACCGGGGAGCTGTTTTTT,CASSPGTGYTGELFF
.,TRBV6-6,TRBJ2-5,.,TGTGCCAGCAGTTCTACCCACGGGGAAGGGGAGACCCAGTACTTC,CASSSTHGEGETQYF
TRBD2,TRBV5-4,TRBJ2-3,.,TGTGCCAGCAGCTTGGATCCGGGGGGGGGCGCAGATACGCAGTATTTT,CASSLDPGGGADTQYF
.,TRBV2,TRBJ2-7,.,TGTGCCAGCGTGGCAGGGCGTAGCTCCTACGAGCAGTACTTC,CASVAGRSSYEQYF
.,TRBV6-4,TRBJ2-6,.,TGTGCCAGCAGTGCAGGGGTAGGCTCTGGGGCCAACGTCCTGACTTTC,CASSAGVGSGANVLTF